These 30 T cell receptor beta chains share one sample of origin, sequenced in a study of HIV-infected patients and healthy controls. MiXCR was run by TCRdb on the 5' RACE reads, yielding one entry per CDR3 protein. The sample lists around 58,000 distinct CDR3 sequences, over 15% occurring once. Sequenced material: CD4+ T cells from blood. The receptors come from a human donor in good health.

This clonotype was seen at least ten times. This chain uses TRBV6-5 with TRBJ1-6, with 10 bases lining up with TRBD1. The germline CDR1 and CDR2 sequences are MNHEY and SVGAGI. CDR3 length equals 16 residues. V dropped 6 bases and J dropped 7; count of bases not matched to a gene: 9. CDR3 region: CASRKPSGQGNSPLHF. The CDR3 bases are TGTGCCAGCAGAAAACCGTCGGGACAGGGGAATTCACCCCTCCACTTT.

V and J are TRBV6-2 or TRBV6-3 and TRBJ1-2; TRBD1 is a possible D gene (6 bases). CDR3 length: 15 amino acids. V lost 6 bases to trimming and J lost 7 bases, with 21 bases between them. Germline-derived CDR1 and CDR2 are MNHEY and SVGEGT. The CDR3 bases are TGTGCCAGCAGACCAAACAGGGATAATATCCCTGGCTACACCTTC. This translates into CASRPNRDNIPGYTF.

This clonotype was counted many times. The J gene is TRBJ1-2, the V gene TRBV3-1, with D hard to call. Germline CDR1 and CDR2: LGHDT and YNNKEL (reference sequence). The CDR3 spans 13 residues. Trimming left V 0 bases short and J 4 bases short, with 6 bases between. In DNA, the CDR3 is TGTGCCAGCAGCCAAGACGGATTCTATGGCTACACCTTC. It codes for CASSQDGFYGYTF.

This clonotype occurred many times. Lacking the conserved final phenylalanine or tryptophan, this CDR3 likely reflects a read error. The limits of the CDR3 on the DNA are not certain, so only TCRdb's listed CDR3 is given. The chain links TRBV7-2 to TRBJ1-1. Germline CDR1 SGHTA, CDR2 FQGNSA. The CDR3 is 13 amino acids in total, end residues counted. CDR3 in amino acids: CASSLAPMYGALL.

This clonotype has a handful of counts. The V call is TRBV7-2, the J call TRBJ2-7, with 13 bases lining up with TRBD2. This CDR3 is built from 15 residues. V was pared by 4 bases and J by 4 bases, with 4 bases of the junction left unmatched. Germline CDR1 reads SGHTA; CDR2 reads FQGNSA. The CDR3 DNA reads TGTGCCAGCAGCTCCCGGGGACTAGCGGGATACGAGCAGTACTTC. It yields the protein CASSSRGLAGYEQYF.

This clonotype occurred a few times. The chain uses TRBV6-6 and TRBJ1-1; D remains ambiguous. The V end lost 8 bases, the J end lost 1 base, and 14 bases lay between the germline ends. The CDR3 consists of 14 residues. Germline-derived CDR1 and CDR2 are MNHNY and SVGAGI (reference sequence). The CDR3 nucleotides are TGTGCCAGCGGAGATGACGGACGGAACACTGAAGCTTTCTTT. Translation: CASGDDGRNTEAFF.

CDR3 protein: CASSLRTGGYEQYF. Written as DNA, the CDR3 is TGTGCCAGCAGCCTCCGGACAGGCGGGTACGAGCAGTACTTC. V is TRBV6-5 and J is TRBJ2-7; TRBD1 matches at 7 bases. CDR3 length: 14 amino acids. J lost 4 bases, V lost 6 bases, and 9 bases had no gene match. Germline V CDR1 and CDR2: MNHEY, SVGAGI.

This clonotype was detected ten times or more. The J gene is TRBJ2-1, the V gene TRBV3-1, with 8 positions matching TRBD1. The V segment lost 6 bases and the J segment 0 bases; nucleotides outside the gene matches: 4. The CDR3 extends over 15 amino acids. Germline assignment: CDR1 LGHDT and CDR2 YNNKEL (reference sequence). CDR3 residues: CASRKQGGSYNEQFF. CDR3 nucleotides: TGTGCCAGCAGAAAACAGGGGGGCTCCTACAATGAGCAGTTCTTC.

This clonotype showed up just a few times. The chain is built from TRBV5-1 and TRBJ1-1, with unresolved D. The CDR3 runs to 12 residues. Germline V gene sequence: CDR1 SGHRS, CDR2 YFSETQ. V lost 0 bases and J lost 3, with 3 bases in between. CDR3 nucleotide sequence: TGCGCCAGCAGCTTGGGGGACACTGAAGCTTTCTTT. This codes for CASSLGDTEAFF. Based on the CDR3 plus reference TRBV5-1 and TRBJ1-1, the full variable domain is KAGVTQTPRYLIKTRGQQVTLSCSPISGHRSVSWYQQTPGQGLQFLFEYFSETQRNKGNFPGRFSGRQFSNSRSEMNVSTLELGDSALYLCASSLGDTEAFFGQGTRLTVV.

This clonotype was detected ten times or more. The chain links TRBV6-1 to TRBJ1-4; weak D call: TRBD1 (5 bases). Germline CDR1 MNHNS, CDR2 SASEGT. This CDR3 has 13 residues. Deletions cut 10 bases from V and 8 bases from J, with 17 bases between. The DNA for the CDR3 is TGTGCCAAGCGGAGGGGTATGAACGAAAAACTGTTTTTT. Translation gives CAKRRGMNEKLFF.

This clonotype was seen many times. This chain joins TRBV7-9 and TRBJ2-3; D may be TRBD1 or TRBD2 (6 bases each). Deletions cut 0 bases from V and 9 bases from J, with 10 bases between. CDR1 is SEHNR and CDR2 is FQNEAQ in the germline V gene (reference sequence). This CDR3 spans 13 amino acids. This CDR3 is CASSLAAGGTQYF. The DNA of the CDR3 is TGTGCCAGCAGCTTAGCTGCCGGGGGCACGCAGTATTTT.

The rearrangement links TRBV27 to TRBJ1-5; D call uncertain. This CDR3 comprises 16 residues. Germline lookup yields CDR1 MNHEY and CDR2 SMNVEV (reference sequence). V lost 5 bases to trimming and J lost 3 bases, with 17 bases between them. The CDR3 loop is CASSPDRRANNQPQHF. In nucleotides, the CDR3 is TGTGCCAGCAGTCCTGACCGAAGGGCGAACAATCAGCCCCAGCATTTT.

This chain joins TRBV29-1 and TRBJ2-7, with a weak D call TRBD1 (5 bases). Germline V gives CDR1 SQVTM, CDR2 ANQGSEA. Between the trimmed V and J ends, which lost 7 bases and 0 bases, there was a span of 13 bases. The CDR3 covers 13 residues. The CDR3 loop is CSATKGLSYEQYF. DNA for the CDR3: TGCAGCGCAACTAAGGGGCTCTCCTACGAGCAGTACTTC.

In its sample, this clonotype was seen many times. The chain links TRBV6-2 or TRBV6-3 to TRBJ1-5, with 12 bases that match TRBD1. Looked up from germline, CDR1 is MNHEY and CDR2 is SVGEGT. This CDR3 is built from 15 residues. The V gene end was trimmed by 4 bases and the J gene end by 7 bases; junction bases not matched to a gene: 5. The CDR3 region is CASSSGTGGLQPQHF. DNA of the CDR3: TGTGCCAGCAGTTCCGGGACAGGGGGCCTCCAGCCCCAGCATTTT.

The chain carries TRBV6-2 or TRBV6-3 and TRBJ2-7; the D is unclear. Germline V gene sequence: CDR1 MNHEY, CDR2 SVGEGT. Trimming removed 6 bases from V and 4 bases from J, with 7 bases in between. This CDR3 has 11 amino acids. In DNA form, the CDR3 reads TGTGCCAGCAGCGAAGGTTACGAGCAGTACTTC. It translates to CASSEGYEQYF.

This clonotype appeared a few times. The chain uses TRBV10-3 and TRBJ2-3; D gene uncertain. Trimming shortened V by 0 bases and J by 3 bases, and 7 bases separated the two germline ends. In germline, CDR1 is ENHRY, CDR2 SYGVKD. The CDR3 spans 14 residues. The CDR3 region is CAISESMGTDTQYF. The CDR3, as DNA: TGTGCCATCAGTGAGTCGATGGGGACAGATACGCAGTATTTT.

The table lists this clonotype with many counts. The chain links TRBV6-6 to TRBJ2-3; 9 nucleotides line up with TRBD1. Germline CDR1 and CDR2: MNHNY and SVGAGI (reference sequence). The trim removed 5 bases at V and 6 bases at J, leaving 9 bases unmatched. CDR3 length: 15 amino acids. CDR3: CASSRQGDSTDTQYF. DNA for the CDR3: TGTGCCAGCAGTCGACAGGGGGATTCCACGGATACGCAGTATTTT.

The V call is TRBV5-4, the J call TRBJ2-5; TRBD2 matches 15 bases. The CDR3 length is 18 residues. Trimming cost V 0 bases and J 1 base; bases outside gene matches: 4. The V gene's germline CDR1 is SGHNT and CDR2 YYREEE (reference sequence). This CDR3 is CASSLGTSGRDSQETQYF. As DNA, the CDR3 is TGTGCCAGCAGCTTGGGGACTAGCGGGAGGGACTCCCAAGAGACCCAGTACTTC.

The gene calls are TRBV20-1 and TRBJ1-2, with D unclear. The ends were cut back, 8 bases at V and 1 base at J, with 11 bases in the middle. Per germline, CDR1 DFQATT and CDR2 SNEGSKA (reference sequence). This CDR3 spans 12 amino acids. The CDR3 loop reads CSSSPNNYGYTF. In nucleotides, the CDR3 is TGCAGTTCTTCCCCGAATAACTATGGCTACACCTTC.

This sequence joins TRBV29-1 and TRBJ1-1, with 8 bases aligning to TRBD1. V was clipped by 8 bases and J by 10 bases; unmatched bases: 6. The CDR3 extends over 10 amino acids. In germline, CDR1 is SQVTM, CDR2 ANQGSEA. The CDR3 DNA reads TGCAGCTTTGGACAGGGACTAGCTTTCTTT. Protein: CSFGQGLAFF.

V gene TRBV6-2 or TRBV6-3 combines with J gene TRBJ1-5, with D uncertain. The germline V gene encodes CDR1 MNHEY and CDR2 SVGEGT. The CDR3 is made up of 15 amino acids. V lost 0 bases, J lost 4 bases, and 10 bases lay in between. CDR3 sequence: CASSYSRQVNQPQHF. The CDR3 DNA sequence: TGTGCCAGCAGTTACTCGCGACAAGTGAATCAGCCCCAGCATTTT.

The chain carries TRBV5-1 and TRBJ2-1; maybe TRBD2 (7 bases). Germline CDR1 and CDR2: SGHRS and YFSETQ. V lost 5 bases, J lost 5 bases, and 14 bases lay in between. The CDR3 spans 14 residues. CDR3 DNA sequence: TGCGCCAGCAGGGTGGGGGGGCCTAACAATGAGCAGTTCTTC. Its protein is CASRVGGPNNEQFF.

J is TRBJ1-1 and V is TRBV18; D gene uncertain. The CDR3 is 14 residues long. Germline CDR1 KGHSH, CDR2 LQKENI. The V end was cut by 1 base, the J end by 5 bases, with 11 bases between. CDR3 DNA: TGTGCCAGCTCACCACAGAAGGCCCTGACTGAAGCTTTCTTT. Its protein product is CASSPQKALTEAFF.

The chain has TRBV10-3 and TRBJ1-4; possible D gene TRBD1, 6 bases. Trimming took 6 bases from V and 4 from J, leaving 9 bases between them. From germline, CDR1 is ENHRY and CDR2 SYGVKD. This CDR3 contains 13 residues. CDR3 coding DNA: TGTGCCATCAGGGACAGAAGTAATGAAAAACTGTTTTTT. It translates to CAIRDRSNEKLFF.

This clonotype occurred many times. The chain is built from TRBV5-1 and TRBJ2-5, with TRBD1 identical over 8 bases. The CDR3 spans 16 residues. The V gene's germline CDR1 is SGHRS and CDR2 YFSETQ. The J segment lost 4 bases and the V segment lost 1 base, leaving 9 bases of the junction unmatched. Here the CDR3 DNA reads TGCGCCAGCAGCTTGAATACAGGGGGAGTTAGAGAGACCCAGTACTTC. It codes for CASSLNTGGVRETQYF.

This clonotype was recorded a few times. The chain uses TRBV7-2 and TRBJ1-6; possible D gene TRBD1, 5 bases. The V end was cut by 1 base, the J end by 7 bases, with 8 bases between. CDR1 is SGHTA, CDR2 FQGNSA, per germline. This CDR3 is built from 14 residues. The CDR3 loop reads CASSLGRQNSPLHF. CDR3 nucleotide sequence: TGTGCCAGCAGCTTAGGGCGACAGAATTCACCCCTCCACTTT.

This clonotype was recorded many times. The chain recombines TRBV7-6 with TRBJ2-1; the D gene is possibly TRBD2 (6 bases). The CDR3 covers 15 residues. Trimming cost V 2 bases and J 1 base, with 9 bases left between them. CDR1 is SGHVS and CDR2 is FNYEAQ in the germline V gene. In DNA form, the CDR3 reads TGTGCCAGCAGCTTATTTAGCGGTTCCTACAATGAGCAGTTCTTC. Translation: CASSLFSGSYNEQFF.

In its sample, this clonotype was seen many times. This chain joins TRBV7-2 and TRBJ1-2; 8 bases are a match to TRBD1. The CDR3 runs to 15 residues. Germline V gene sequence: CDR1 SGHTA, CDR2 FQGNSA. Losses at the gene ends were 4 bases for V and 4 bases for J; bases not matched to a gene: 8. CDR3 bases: TGTGCCAGCAGCTCAGGGGGCAGGGGAGGCTATGGCTACACCTTC. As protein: CASSSGGRGGYGYTF.

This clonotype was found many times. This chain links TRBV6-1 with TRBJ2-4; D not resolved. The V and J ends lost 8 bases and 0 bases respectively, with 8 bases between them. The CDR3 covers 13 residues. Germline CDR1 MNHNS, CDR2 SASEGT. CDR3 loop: CASFEVAKNIQYF. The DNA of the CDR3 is TGTGCCAGCTTTGAGGTAGCCAAAAACATTCAGTACTTC.

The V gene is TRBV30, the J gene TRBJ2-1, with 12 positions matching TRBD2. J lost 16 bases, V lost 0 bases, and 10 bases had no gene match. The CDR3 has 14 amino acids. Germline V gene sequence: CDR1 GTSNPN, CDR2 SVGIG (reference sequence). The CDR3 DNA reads TGTGCCTGGAGTGTACGCGGACTAGCGGGACTCCGATTCTTC. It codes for CAWSVRGLAGLRFF.